One T cell receptor beta chain is described in this entry. The antigen is undetermined. This sample was taken from a study of vaccination and CD4 T cells after COVID-19. Regarding time point: late sampling 161 to 241 days after vaccination in a few convalescent patients. Noted treatment: roughly 11-day PBMC culture with coronavirus spike peptide pools or control peptides (ViraFEST assay). V trimming: 4 bases; J trimming: 4 bases; junction bases outside the gene matches: 4. CDR3 length equals 14 residues. Germline V lookup: CDR1 DFQATT, CDR2 SNEGSKA (reference sequence). The Oncomine TCR Beta short-read assay sequenced DNA from cultured CD4+ T cells. TCRdb passed the PCR reads through MiXCR, listing each CDR3 protein once. There are over 15,000 distinct CDR3 sequences in the sample; about 40% occur only once, and roughly 15% lies in the top ten.

This receptor was identified in a human donor who had recovered from COVID-19. This chain links TRBV20-1 with TRBJ2-5; 12 nucleotides line up with TRBD2. The specimen comprised CD4+ T cells from blood, cultured in vitro, sampled about 7 months after SARS-CoV-2 vaccination. This chain's CDR3 is CSAKLAGGPETQYF. CDR3 bases: TGCAGTGCTAAACTAGCGGGGGGACCAGAGACCCAGTACTTC.